These 27 T cell receptor beta chains came from one sample sequenced in a study of blood T cell repertoires in COVID-19 (dated by TCRdb to the early 2020s). The library was generated by the immunoSEQ multiplex PCR assay. TCRdb took this table from immuneACCESS and kept in-frame rearrangements with V and J called. Such tables lack part of the clones; where checked against another copy, unresolved V genes explain under half of the gap, and the rest is unexplained. The table for this sample lists around 270,000 clones; around nine tenths of them were counted only once. The ten top clones hold about 5.2% of the sample. Sequenced sample: peripheral blood. The receptors come from an older woman with COVID-19, enrolled during active disease.

This sequence joins TRBV28 and TRBJ2-3; 11 nucleotides match TRBD2. V was clipped by 7 bases and J by 3 bases; unmatched bases: 6. The CDR3 is made up of 15 amino acids. Germline V lookup: CDR1 MDHEN, CDR2 SYDVKM. CDR3 loop: CASIPLAGGTDTQYF. As DNA, the CDR3 is TGTGCCAGCATCCCTCTAGCGGGAGGTACAGATACGCAGTATTTT. The complete variable domain, with remaining parts taken from reference TRBV28 and TRBJ2-3, reads DVKVTQSSRYLVKRTGEKVFLECVQDMDHENMFWYRQDPGLGLRLIYFSYDVKMKEKGDIPEGYSVSREKKERFSLILESASTNQTSMYLCASIPLAGGTDTQYFGPGTRLTVL.

The V and J genes are TRBV6-5 and TRBJ1-1, with D unclear. The CDR3 contains 14 residues. Germline loops: CDR1 MNHEY, CDR2 SVGAGI. Deletions cut 0 bases from V and 0 bases from J, with 5 bases between. CDR3 residues: CASSYSYLNTEAFF. As DNA, the CDR3 is TGTGCCAGCAGTTACTCCTACCTGAACACTGAAGCTTTCTTT.

The rearrangement uses TRBV5-4 and TRBJ2-2, with a tentative D call TRBD2 (7 bases). Germline V gene lookup returns CDR1 SGHNT and CDR2 YYREEE (reference sequence). This CDR3 comprises 17 residues. The V end lost 4 bases, the J end lost 5 bases, and 21 bases lay between the germline ends. CDR3 loop: CASSPRGGYGKTGELFF. The CDR3 bases are TGTGCCAGCAGCCCGAGGGGGGGGTACGGGAAGACCGGGGAGCTGTTTTTT.

This chain joins TRBV19 and TRBJ2-2; 9 bases line up with TRBD1. The CDR3 totals 13 residues. CDR1 is LNHDA, CDR2 SQIVND, per germline (reference sequence). The V segment lost 5 bases and the J segment 6 bases; nucleotides outside the gene matches: 1. The CDR3 nucleotides are TGTGCCAGTAGTCGACAGGGGGCCGGGGAGCTGTTTTTT. This sequence encodes CASSRQGAGELFF.

This clone appeared once. This sequence joins TRBV5-1 and TRBJ2-2, with TRBD2 matching 12 bases. V lost 10 bases and J lost 0; bases outside the gene matches: 7. CDR1 and CDR2 from the germline V gene are SGHRS and YFSETQ. This CDR3 has 16 amino acids. This CDR3 is CASKGLAGPNTGELFF. In DNA form, the CDR3 reads TGCGCCTCCAAGGGACTAGCGGGTCCGAACACCGGGGAGCTGTTTTTT.

Written as DNA, the CDR3 is TGTGCCATCAGAAAAATCTCCGGGACAGGGGGCAGAGCTTTCTTT. Translated, it gives CAIRKISGTGGRAFF. The rearrangement joins TRBV10-3 to TRBJ1-1, with 12 positions matching TRBD1. This CDR3 is built from 15 residues. After removal of 6 bases from V and 10 bases from J, the junction contained 12 bases not matched to a gene. In germline, CDR1 is ENHRY, CDR2 SYGVKD.

The chain links TRBV28 to TRBJ2-7; D is perhaps TRBD1 (5 bases). The CDR3 spans 16 residues. Germline V gene lookup returns CDR1 MDHEN and CDR2 SYDVKM. With 5 bases removed from V and 3 bases from J, the gap between germline ends came to 20 bases. CDR3 residues: CASSPPRGRWNYEQYF. The CDR3 DNA is TGTGCCAGCAGTCCGCCTAGGGGCAGGTGGAACTACGAGCAGTACTTC. Full variable domain (outside the CDR3, taken from reference TRBV28 and TRBJ2-7): DVKVTQSSRYLVKRTGEKVFLECVQDMDHENMFWYRQDPGLGLRLIYFSYDVKMKEKGDIPEGYSVSREKKERFSLILESASTNQTSMYLCASSPPRGRWNYEQYFGPGTRLTVT.

This clone was seen only a few times. This chain uses TRBV19 with TRBJ1-1, with 7 bases that match TRBD1. CDR1 is LNHDA and CDR2 is SQIVND in the germline V gene (reference sequence). Losses at the gene ends were 4 bases for V and 0 bases for J; bases not matched to a gene: 2. The CDR3 consists of 14 residues. CDR3 sequence: CASSSRGMNTEAFF. Here the CDR3 DNA reads TGTGCCAGTAGTAGCAGGGGGATGAACACTGAAGCTTTCTTT.

Concerning this clone: Other DNA sequences in this specimen translate into the identical CDR3. V and J are TRBV5-1 and TRBJ2-5; tentative D call: TRBD2 (6 bases). CDR3 length: 13 residues. V was shortened by 2 bases and J by 2 bases, with 7 bases between the two germline ends. From germline, CDR1 is SGHRS and CDR2 YFSETQ. For the CDR3, the DNA is TGCGCCAGCAGCTTTGGAGGGCAAGAGACCCAGTACTTC. This gives the protein CASSFGGQETQYF. The variable domain in full, completed from reference TRBV5-1 and TRBJ2-5, reads KAGVTQTPRYLIKTRGQQVTLSCSPISGHRSVSWYQQTPGQGLQFLFEYFSETQRNKGNFPGRFSGRQFSNSRSEMNVSTLELGDSALYLCASSFGGQETQYFGPGTRLLVL.

This clone was observed once. The chain carries TRBV28 and TRBJ1-5, with TRBD1 matching over 10 bases. Germline V gene sequence: CDR1 MDHEN, CDR2 SYDVKM. The CDR3 contains 17 residues. V shed 6 bases and J 1 base; nucleotides not matched to a gene: 9. In nucleotides, the CDR3 is TGTGCCAGCAGACTGAGGACAGGGGGTTTAAGCAATCAGCCCCAGCATTTT. Protein: CASRLRTGGLSNQPQHF.

There are a few counts of this clone. The chain is built from TRBV28 and TRBJ1-2; 7 bases map to TRBD1. Germline lookup yields CDR1 MDHEN and CDR2 SYDVKM. CDR3 length equals 16 residues. The junction had 18 bases not matched to a gene; V was cut back by 6 bases and J by 8 bases. The DNA for the CDR3 is TGTGCCAGCAGCATCCCGGGACAGAATAATTATCTCGGCTACACCTTC. Protein product: CASSIPGQNNYLGYTF.

The V gene is TRBV6-2 or TRBV6-3, the J gene TRBJ1-2; TRBD1 matches at 9 bases. The junction had 17 bases not matched to a gene; V was cut back by 5 bases and J by 7 bases. CDR1 MNHEY and CDR2 SVGEGT come from the germline V gene. This CDR3 is built from 17 residues. DNA of the CDR3: TGTGCCAGCAGTAACACGGACCGCGGGACAGGGAGCGGTGGCTACACCTTC. Its protein product is CASSNTDRGTGSGGYTF.

The chain joins TRBV27 to TRBJ2-7; TRBD2 aligns across 11 bases. V trimming: 6 bases; J trimming: 2 bases; junction bases outside the gene matches: 6. Germline lookup yields CDR1 MNHEY and CDR2 SMNVEV (reference sequence). This CDR3 has 15 amino acids. Here the CDR3 DNA reads TGTGCCAGCAGCCGCCTGGGACTAGCGGCCTACGAGCAGTACTTC. Translating gives CASSRLGLAAYEQYF.

This rearrangement joins TRBV7-2 to TRBJ2-2, with TRBD2 matching over 13 bases. The CDR3 has 15 amino acids. CDR1 and CDR2 (germline): SGHTA, FQGNSA. J gave up 5 bases and V 5 bases, and 2 bases lay outside the gene matches. CDR3 sequence (DNA): TGTGCCAGCAGCCGGACTAGCGGGGGAACCGGGGAGCTGTTTTTT. This encodes CASSRTSGGTGELFF.

The chain links TRBV7-2 to TRBJ2-7; weak D call: TRBD1 (5 bases). Germline CDR1 is SGHTA and CDR2 is FQGNSA. The germline V and J ends were trimmed by 2 bases and 4 bases, with 15 bases remaining between them. This CDR3 has 15 amino acids. The CDR3 region has the DNA TGTGCCAGCAGCTTAAGTGCCGGGTCAGGGTACGAGCAGTACTTC. Its protein is CASSLSAGSGYEQYF.

The chain uses TRBV15 and TRBJ1-1; no clear D gene. CDR3 length equals 13 residues. The germline gives CDR1 LNHNV, CDR2 YYDKDF (reference sequence). V lost 6 bases, J lost 0 bases, and 8 bases lay in between. CDR3 loop: CATRTEMNTEAFF. The CDR3 DNA reads TGTGCCACCAGGACGGAGATGAACACTGAAGCTTTCTTT.

This chain joins TRBV7-9 and TRBJ2-5; D ambiguous. Germline V lookup: CDR1 SEHNR, CDR2 FQNEAQ (reference sequence). Trimming stripped 5 bases from V and 5 bases from J, with 12 bases between. CDR3 length: 13 residues. The CDR3 DNA follows: TGTGCCAGCAGCCCGAGACATGGGGAGACCCAGTACTTC. Translated: CASSPRHGETQYF.

This clone was seen many times. The chain links TRBV6-5 to TRBJ1-1; D perhaps matches TRBD1 (5 bases). Trimming shortened V by 7 bases and J by 7 bases, and 22 bases separated the two germline ends. This CDR3 contains 15 residues. Germline CDR1 reads MNHEY; CDR2 reads SVGAGI. The CDR3 nucleotides read TGTGCCAGCACACCCCTCGGCAGGGTGGCCCATGAAGCTTTCTTT. This translates into CASTPLGRVAHEAFF.

The rearrangement uses TRBV3-1 (or the pseudogene TRBV3-2) and TRBJ1-1; 9 bases agree with TRBD1. The CDR3 covers 13 residues. V lost 4 bases and J lost 11; bases outside the gene matches: 8. In germline, CDR1 is LGHDT, CDR2 YNNKEL (reference sequence). The CDR3 DNA sequence: TGTGCCAGCAGCCGCGGGACAGGGTATGGGGCTTTCTTT. The encoded protein is CASSRGTGYGAFF.

As to this clone: Other DNA variants within this sample encode the same CDR3. The V gene is TRBV7-2, the J gene TRBJ1-5; TRBD1 is a possible D gene (5 bases). V dropped 1 base and J dropped 2 bases, with 6 bases sitting between them. Per germline, CDR1 SGHTA and CDR2 FQGNSA. This CDR3 region has 14 residues. CDR3 sequence: CASSLVGGNQPQHF. The CDR3 region has the DNA TGTGCCAGCAGCTTAGTAGGGGGCAATCAGCCCCAGCATTTT.

On this clone: The limits of the CDR3 on the DNA are not certain, so only TCRdb's listed CDR3 is given. J is TRBJ2-3 and V is TRBV21-1; TRBD1 is taken as the D call from the table, unchecked against the DNA. TRBV21-1 is a listed pseudogene. The CDR3 is 17 amino acids in total, end residues counted. The CDR3 sequence: CASTSAQGFFGPDTQYF.

V is TRBV28 and J is TRBJ2-6; D is uncertain. Trimming pared 5 bases from V and 1 base from J, leaving 9 bases between. In germline, CDR1 is MDHEN, CDR2 SYDVKM. CDR3 length: 15 residues. CDR3 protein: CASSVQNSGANVLTF. The DNA of the CDR3 is TGTGCCAGCAGTGTCCAGAATTCTGGGGCCAACGTCCTGACTTTC.

This clone showed up just a few times. The chain carries TRBV4-1 and TRBJ2-2; 8 bases line up with TRBD1. The germline V gene has CDR1 MGHRA and CDR2 YSYEKL. V shed 3 bases and J 7 bases; nucleotides not matched to a gene: 10. This CDR3 is built from 16 residues. The CDR3 sequence is CASSHQDRAGIGELFF. CDR3 DNA: TGCGCCAGCAGCCACCAGGACAGGGCGGGGATCGGGGAGCTGTTTTTT.

This sequence joins TRBV15 and TRBJ1-2; D gene uncertain. V lost 0 bases to trimming and J lost 7 bases, with 9 bases between them. The germline CDR1 and CDR2 sequences are LNHNV and YYDKDF (reference sequence). The CDR3 length is 13 residues. CDR3 nucleotides: TGTGCCACCAGCAGAGATAGCAACACTGGCTACACCTTC. Protein sequence: CATSRDSNTGYTF. The complete variable domain, with remaining parts taken from reference TRBV15 and TRBJ1-2, reads DAMVIQNPRYQVTQFGKPVTLSCSQTLNHNVMYWYQQKSSQAPKLLFHYYDKDFNNEADTPDNFQSRRPNTSFCFLDIRSPGLGDTAMYLCATSRDSNTGYTFGSGTRLTVV.

The genes are TRBV20-1 and TRBJ2-1, with 9 bases fitting TRBD2. Trimming took 6 bases from V and 3 from J; bases not matched to a gene: 6. The CDR3 loop spans 14 amino acids. Per the germline V gene, CDR1 is DFQATT and CDR2 is SNEGSKA (reference sequence). In DNA, the CDR3 is TGCAGTGCCAGTAGCGGGAGTGGCTACAATGAGCAGTTCTTC. This sequence encodes CSASSGSGYNEQFF.

J is TRBJ2-2 and V is TRBV5-1, with TRBD2 matching 8 bases. This CDR3 is 15 amino acids long. Germline trimming cut 4 bases from V and 1 base from J; bases unmatched to any gene: 3. Per the germline V gene, CDR1 is SGHRS and CDR2 is YFSETQ. The CDR3, as DNA: TGCGCCAGCAGCACCGCGGGGGGGAACACCGGGGAGCTGTTTTTT. This gives the protein CASSTAGGNTGELFF.

The rearrangement uses TRBV27 and TRBJ2-7; D call uncertain. V was trimmed by 6 bases and J by 2 bases, leaving 14 bases between them. CDR3 length: 14 residues. CDR1 and CDR2 (germline): MNHEY, SMNVEV (reference sequence). In DNA form, the CDR3 reads TGTGCCAGCAGCCCCCCCGCGGCCACCTACGAGCAGTACTTC. Its protein is CASSPPAATYEQYF.